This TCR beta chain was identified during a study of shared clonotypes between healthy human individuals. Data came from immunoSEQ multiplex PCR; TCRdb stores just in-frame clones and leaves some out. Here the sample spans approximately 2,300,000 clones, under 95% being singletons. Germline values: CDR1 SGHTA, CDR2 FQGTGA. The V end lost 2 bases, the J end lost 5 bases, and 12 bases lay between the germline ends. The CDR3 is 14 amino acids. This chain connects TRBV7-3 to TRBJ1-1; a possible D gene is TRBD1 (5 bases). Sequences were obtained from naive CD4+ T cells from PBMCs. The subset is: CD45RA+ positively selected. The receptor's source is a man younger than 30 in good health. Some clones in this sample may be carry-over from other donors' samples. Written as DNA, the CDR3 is TGTGCCAGCAGCTTACGCGGGACGGGGACTGAAGCTTTCTTT. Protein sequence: CASSLRGTGTEAFF. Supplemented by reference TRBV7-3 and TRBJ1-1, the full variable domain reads GAGVSQTPSNKVTEKGKYVELRCDPISGHTALYWYRQSLGQGPEFLIYFQGTGAADDSGLPNDRFFAVRPEGSVSTLKIQRTERGDSAVYLCASSLRGTGTEAFFGQGTRLTVV.